These T cell receptor beta chains were read from a single sample in a study of shared T cell receptors in the human thymus. The repertoire was sequenced with immunoSEQ multiplex PCR; TCRdb's copy has only in-frame clones and lacks some. The data hold hundreds of thousands of clones, with over 75% observed a single time. This sample also appeared in a second study, on human thymus T cells.

Sequences were obtained from thymocytes. The receptors were sampled from a girl less than two years old with a congenital heart defect. Both conserved end residues are part of each CDR3. A D gene is named only where the DNA matches it firmly. Some rows have no size entry. The others give once, few or many, or a class for an expanded clone.

TRBJ2-1 | TRBD1 | TRBV9 | - | TGTGCCAGCAGCGCCTCGGAGGGGGGGGACAGGGGTAACAATGAGCAGTTCTTC | CASSASEGGDRGNNEQFF
TRBJ1-2 | - | TRBV7-6 | - | TGTGCCAGCAGCTTAAGTGGCAGGGAAGGATCGCCAGGGTATGGCTACACCTTC | CASSLSGREGSPGYGYTF
TRBJ1-1 | - | TRBV6-5 | - | TGTGCCAGCAGTGGCAGAATGAACACTGAAGCTTTCTTT | CASSGRMNTEAFF
TRBJ2-3 | - | TRBV19 | - | TGTGCCAGTAGTCGGGCACTAGAAGTTGATACGCAGTATTTT | CASSRALEVDTQYF
TRBJ1-1 | - | TRBV11-2 | once | TGTGCCAGCAGCTTAGTAGTGAGGGTATGCGGCTACACTGAAGCTTTCTTT | CASSLVVRVCGYTEAFF
TRBJ2-7 | - | TRBV6-5 | - | TGTGCCAGTAGAGGCCCCCTCTCCTACGAGCAGTACTTC | CASRGPLSYEQYF
TRBJ2-1 | - | TRBV11-2 | - | TGTGCCAGCAGTGAAGGCCGAACAGGTGCGGCTAATGAGCAGTTCTTC | CASSEGRTGAANEQFF
TRBJ1-2 | - | TRBV7-9 | - | TGTGCCAGCAGCTTAGGACCTGGGGGCTACTATGGCTACACCTTC | CASSLGPGGYYGYTF
TRBJ2-7 | TRBD1 | TRBV5-1 | - | TGCGCCAGCAGCTTAACAGGGGACGAGCAGTACTTC | CASSLTGDEQYF
TRBJ1-2 | - | TRBV12-5 | once | TGTGCTAGTGGTTCGCGCGGACAGTTGAACTATGGCTACACCTTC | CASGSRGQLNYGYTF
TRBJ1-2 | TRBD1 | TRBV12-5 | - | TGTGCTAGTGGTTTGGATCCCAACGCCGGGACAGCATATGGCTACACCTTC | CASGLDPNAGTAYGYTF
TRBJ1-2 | - | TRBV5-1 | - | TGCGCCAGCAGCTCCGTTACAGGCCCCCACTCCTATGGCTACACCTTC | CASSSVTGPHSYGYTF
TRBJ1-3 | - | TRBV4-3 | - | TGCGCCAGCAGCCAAAGGAGGGGGGGCATCTCTGGAAACACCATATATTTT | CASSQRRGGISGNTIYF